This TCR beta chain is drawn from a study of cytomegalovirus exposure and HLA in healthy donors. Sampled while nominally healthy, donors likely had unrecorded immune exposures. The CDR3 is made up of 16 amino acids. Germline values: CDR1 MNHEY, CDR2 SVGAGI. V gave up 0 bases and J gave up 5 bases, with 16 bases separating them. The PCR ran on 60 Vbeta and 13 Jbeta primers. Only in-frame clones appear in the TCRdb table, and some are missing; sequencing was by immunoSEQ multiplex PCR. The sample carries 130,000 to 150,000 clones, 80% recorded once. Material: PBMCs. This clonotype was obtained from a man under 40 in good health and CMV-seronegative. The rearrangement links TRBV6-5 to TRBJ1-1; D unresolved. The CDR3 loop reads CASSYSRPGTGTEAFF. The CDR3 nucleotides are TGTGCCAGCAGTTACTCCCGACCTGGCACGGGGACTGAAGCTTTCTTT.